In this sample, the clone carrying this TCR beta chain turned up many times. No antigen is known for it. The CDR3 runs 16 residues. The germline V gene encodes CDR1 SGHTA and CDR2 FQGNSA. Unmatched junction bases numbered 5, after V lost 2 bases and J lost 5 bases. From the 5' RACE reads, TCRdb called clonotypes with MiXCR, one entry per CDR3 protein. The table records more than 10,000 distinct CDR3 sequences, over 4.5% of them present only once. The source of the sample is a study of spatial heterogeneity in lung cancer. Study overall: Among detected sequences, beta-chain ones consistently exceeded alpha-chain ones in number. Regarding the study as a whole: The study found that expanded intratumoral alpha and beta TCR counts tracked tumor mutation counts.

As to time point: sample taken at primary tumor resection. The specimen was lung tumor tissue, collected at surgery. V is TRBV7-2 and J is TRBJ1-6, with 8 bases lining up with TRBD1. The origin of this receptor is a male donor with early-stage non-small cell lung cancer. CDR3 in amino acids: CASSLLYRGNNSPLHF. CDR3 sequence (DNA): TGTGCCAGCAGCTTATTGTACAGGGGGAATAATTCACCCCTCCACTTT.